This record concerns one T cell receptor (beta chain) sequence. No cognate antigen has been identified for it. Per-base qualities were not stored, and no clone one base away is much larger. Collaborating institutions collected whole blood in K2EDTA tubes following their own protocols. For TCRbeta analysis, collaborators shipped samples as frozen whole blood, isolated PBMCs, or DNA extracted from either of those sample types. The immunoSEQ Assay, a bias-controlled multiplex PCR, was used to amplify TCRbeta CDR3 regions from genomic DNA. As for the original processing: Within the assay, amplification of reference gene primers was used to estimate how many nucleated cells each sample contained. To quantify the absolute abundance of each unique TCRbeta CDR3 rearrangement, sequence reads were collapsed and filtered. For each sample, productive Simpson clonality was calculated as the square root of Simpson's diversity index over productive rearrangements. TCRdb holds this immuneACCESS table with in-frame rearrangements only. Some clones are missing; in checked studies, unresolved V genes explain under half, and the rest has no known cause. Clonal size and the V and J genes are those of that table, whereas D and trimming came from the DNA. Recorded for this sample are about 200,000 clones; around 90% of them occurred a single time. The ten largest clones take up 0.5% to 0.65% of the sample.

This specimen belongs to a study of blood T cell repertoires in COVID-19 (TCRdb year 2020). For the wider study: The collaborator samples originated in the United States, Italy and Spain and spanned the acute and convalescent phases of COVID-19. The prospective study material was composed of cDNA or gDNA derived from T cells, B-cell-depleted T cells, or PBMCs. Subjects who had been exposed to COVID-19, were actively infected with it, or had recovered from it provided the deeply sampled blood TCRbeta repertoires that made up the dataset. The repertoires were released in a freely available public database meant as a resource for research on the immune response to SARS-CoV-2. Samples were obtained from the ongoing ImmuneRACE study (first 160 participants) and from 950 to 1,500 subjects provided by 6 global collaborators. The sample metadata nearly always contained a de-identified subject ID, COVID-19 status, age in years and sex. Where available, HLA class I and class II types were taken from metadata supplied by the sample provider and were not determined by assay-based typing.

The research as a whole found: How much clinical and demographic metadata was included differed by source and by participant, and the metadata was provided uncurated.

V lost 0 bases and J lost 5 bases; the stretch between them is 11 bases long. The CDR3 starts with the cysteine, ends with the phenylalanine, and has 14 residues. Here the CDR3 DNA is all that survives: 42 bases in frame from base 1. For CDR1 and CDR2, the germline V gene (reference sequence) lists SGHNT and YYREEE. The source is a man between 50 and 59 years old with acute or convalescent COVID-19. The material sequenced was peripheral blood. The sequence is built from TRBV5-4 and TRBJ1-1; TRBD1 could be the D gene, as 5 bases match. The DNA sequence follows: TGTGCCAGCAGCTTGGCGGGCAGGGCGACTGAAGCTTTCTTT. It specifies CASSLAGRATEAFF.